This T cell receptor beta chain was found in a study of T cells in Graves' hyperthyroidism and ophthalmopathy. A Clinical Activity Score of at least 3, a NOSPECS grade of at least 4 and a duration under 3 months were recorded in the ophthalmopathy patients. For the diagnoses, clinical symptoms, serum thyroxine and TRAb, thyroid ultrasound and orbital computed tomography were used. The CDR3 runs to 12 residues. Germline V gene sequence: CDR1 DFQATT, CDR2 SNEGSKA (reference sequence). The V end lost 5 bases, the J end lost 5 bases, and 12 bases lay between the germline ends. Amplification targeted TCR beta CDR3 regions from RNA transcripts. HTBI primers were used for first-round RT-PCR of the TCR CDR3. MiXCR, run by TCRdb on the multiplex PCR reads, gives a single entry per CDR3 protein. The data show about 520,000 distinct CDR3 sequences, roughly a quarter seen once.

This sequence was found in a woman in her twenties or thirties with Graves' ophthalmopathy. The J gene is TRBJ2-5, the V gene TRBV20-1; D unresolved. Source material: blood. In nucleotides, the CDR3 is TGCAGTGCTGCGCCCTCAAGGGAGACCCAGTACTTC. The encoded protein is CSAAPSRETQYF.